Listed here is a single T cell receptor beta chain. The specificity of this receptor is unknown. No quality values exist for individual bases; no much larger clone is one base distant. Samples from volunteer blood donors who had recovered from COVID-19 were contributed by a second Seattle source. The collaborating institutions used their own protocols to collect whole blood in K2EDTA tubes. Collaborator samples were shipped for TCRbeta analysis as frozen whole blood, isolated PBMCs, or DNA extracted from either sample type. TCRbeta CDR3 regions were amplified from genomic DNA by means of the immunoSEQ Assay, a bias-controlled multiplex PCR. The paper's processing steps were these. Within the assay, amplification of reference gene primers was used to estimate how many nucleated cells each sample contained. Sequence reads were collapsed and filtered to measure the absolute abundance of every unique TCRbeta CDR3 rearrangement. For each sample, productive Simpson clonality was calculated as the square root of Simpson's diversity index across productive rearrangements. TCRdb carries this immuneACCESS record with in-frame sequences only. Its versions omit some clonotypes, under half of them owing to an unresolved V gene in the studies checked, with the rest unexplained. D and trimming come from the DNA, and the V and J calls and clone size come from that table. A total of a few hundred thousand clones appear in this sample, roughly 89% of them only once. Approximately 6.2% of the sample rests with the top ten.

V and J lose 4 bases and 8 bases, and a span of 14 bases separates them. The germline V gene (reference sequence) provides CDR1 LGHDT and CDR2 YNNKEL. The CDR3 holds 13 amino acids from the cysteine to the phenylalanine. The only DNA kept is the CDR3, 39 bases in frame from the first base. The data originate from a study of blood T cell repertoires in COVID-19 (dated by TCRdb to about 2020). Study-level background: Collaborator samples came from the United States, Italy and Spain and covered acute and convalescent phases of COVID-19. The prospective study material was composed of cDNA or gDNA derived from T cells, B-cell-depleted T cells, or PBMCs. A freely available public database, intended as a resource for researchers studying the immune response to SARS-CoV-2, is where the repertoires were released. A de-identified subject ID, COVID-19 status, age in years and sex were almost always included in the sample metadata. Samples came from the ongoing ImmuneRACE study (first 160 participants) plus 1,254 subjects from 6 global collaborators. Deeply sampled blood TCRbeta repertoires from subjects exposed to, actively infected with, or recovered from COVID-19 were included in the dataset. Where available, HLA class I and class II types were taken from metadata supplied by the sample provider and were not determined by assay-based typing.

Broader findings and caveats from the paper: Clinical and demographic metadata were provided uncurated, with the amount varying by source and participant.

The rearrangement joined TRBV3-1 (or the pseudogene TRBV3-2) to TRBJ1-1, and possibly TRBD1, on 5 matching bases. This TCR was sampled from a man aged 55-75 years who had recovered from COVID-19. Material for sequencing was peripheral blood. CDR3 sequence: CASSLSRDSEAFF. Read as DNA, the sequence is TGTGCCAGCAGCCTTTCCCGGGACTCGGAAGCTTTCTTT.